Sequencing of this T cell receptor (beta chain) was carried out in a study of cytotoxic CD8 clonotypes in ibrutinib-treated CLL. Produced via immunoSEQ multiplex PCR; TCRdb's table is partial and in-frame only. The sample records roughly 200,000 clones, around three quarters being singletons. Looked up from germline, CDR1 is SGHKS and CDR2 is YYEKEE (reference sequence). This CDR3 spans 16 amino acids. The J segment lost 4 bases and the V segment lost 1 base, leaving 5 bases of the junction unmatched. In the case of this clone: What it binds is unknown.

Regarding the study as a whole: Progressing and sustained-remission patients had different sampling times. Exceeding age-matched healthy donors, baseline clonality also tracked the counts of circulating CD8+ T cells.

The gene calls are TRBV5-5 and TRBJ2-7; 13 bases align to TRBD2. Source: PBMCs, taken after 24 months of ibrutinib treatment. The source is a human donor with chronic lymphocytic leukemia. The CDR3 spells CASSLTGLAGPYEQYF. DNA for the CDR3: TGTGCCAGCAGCTTGACGGGACTAGCGGGACCATACGAGCAGTACTTC. Variable domain in full (rest from reference TRBV5-5 and TRBJ2-7): DAGVTQSPTHLIKTRGQQVTLRCSPISGHKSVSWYQQVLGQGPQFIFQYYEKEERGRGNFPDRFSARQFPNYSSELNVNALLLGDSALYLCASSLTGLAGPYEQYFGPGTRLTVT.